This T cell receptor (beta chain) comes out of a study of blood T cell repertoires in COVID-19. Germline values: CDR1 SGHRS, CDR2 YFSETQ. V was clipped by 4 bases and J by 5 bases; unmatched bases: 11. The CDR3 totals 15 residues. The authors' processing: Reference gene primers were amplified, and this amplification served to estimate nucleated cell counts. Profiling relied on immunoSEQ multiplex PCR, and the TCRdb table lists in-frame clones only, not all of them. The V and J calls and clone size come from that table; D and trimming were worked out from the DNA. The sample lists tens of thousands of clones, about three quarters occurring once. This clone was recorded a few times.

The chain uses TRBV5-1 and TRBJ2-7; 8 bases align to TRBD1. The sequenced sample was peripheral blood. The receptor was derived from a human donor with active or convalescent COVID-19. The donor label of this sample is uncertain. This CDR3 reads CASSVEQGVHNEQYF. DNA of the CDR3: TGCGCCAGCAGCGTGGAACAGGGGGTCCACAACGAGCAGTACTTC. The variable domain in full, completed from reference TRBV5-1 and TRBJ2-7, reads KAGVTQTPRYLIKTRGQQVTLSCSPISGHRSVSWYQQTPGQGLQFLFEYFSETQRNKGNFPGRFSGRQFSNSRSEMNVSTLELGDSALYLCASSVEQGVHNEQYFGPGTRLTVT.